A single TCR beta chain is shown here with its context. Its specificity is unknown. It may be a read error: a sequence one base away is much more abundant. The data originate from a study of T cells in Graves' hyperthyroidism and ophthalmopathy. Study-wide context: Peripheral blood was acquired at first diagnosis, ahead of any therapy whatsoever.

The germline V gene has CDR1 KGHDR and CDR2 SFDVKD. The CDR3 sequence is 16 residues long. Trimming cost V 3 bases and J 0 bases, with 10 bases left between them. Amplification of TCR beta CDR3 regions used RNA as the template. With the HTBI primer set, the TCR CDR3 went through a first round of RT-PCR. One entry per CDR3 protein, called by TCRdb with MiXCR from the multiplex PCR reads. The repertoire holds 800,000 or so distinct CDR3 sequences, with around 38% as singletons. General observations from the study: Among thyroid clonotypes expanded above 0.001, most also appeared in blood.

Stability of Graves' hyperthyroidism was defined as absent ophthalmopathy progression within 18 months. Clinical symptoms, serum thyroxine and TRAb, thyroid ultrasound and orbital computed tomography were used for the diagnoses. The rearrangement links TRBV24-1 to TRBJ2-2; unclear D gene. The sequenced sample was blood. This TCR came from a man in his late teens or twenties with Graves' hyperthyroidism. The CDR3 DNA is TGTGCCACCAGTGATCGAGTCCTCGCGAACACCGGGGAGCTGTTTTTT. This codes for CATSDRVLANTGELFF.